The source of this TCR beta chain is a study of cytomegalovirus exposure and HLA in healthy donors. Study results and limitations: Researchers counted roughly 150 TCR beta chains as cytomegalovirus-associated. Later analysis identified a missense DCLRE1C variant that was linked to TCR beta V- and J-gene trimming.

Trimming took 4 bases from V and 2 from J; bases not matched to a gene: 4. The germline CDR1 and CDR2 sequences are MNHNY and SVGAGI (reference sequence). The CDR3 runs to 15 residues. 13 Jbeta primers and 60 Vbeta primers were used for the PCR. The table came from immunoSEQ multiplex PCR; TCRdb's copy has only in-frame clones and leaves some out. The profile shows about 110,000 clones, around 80% of them singletons. To note about this clone: As yet, its antigen is unknown.

The TCR sequence derives from a man aged 45-65 years in good health and CMV-seronegative. V is TRBV6-6 and J is TRBJ1-5; 8 bases are a match to TRBD1. Material: PBMCs. The CDR3: CASSSTGVGNQPQHF. The CDR3 DNA reads as TGTGCCAGCAGTTCGACAGGGGTTGGCAATCAGCCCCAGCATTTT.